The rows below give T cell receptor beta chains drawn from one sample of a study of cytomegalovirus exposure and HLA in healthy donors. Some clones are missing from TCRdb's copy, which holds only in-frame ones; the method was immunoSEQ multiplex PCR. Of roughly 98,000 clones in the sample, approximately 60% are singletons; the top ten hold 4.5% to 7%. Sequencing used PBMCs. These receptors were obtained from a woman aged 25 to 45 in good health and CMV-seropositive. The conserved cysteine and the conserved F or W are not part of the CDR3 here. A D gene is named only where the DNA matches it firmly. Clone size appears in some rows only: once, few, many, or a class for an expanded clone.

ASRVTGNTEAF | TRBV27 | NA | NA
ASSRLAGGNNEQF | TRBV2 | NA | TRBD2
ASSLWRGAYEQY | TRBV28 | NA | TRBD2
ASSFLGLATDTQY | TRBV7-3 | NA | NA
ASSLASGTYEQY | TRBV5-1 | NA | NA
ASSLGTGETQY | TRBV5-1 | NA | TRBD1
ASSQSGTGVYGNTEAF | TRBV23-1 | many | TRBD1
AWSSLADSYNEQF | TRBV30 | few | TRBD2
ASSLGLTSNQPQH | TRBV7-8 | NA | NA
ASSLEGAGTEAF | TRBV11-3 | NA | TRBD1
ASSLYSGGEQY | TRBV28 | NA | TRBD2
ASSFPRQGGNEKLF | TRBV7-6 | few | TRBD1
ATSGQTNYGYT | TRBV27 | NA | NA
ASSLERGAH | TRBV11-2 | NA | TRBD2
ASAEEETQY | TRBV28 | NA | NA
ASTRQGAGNTEAF | TRBV25-1 | NA | TRBD1
ASSLAQYFQETQY | TRBV7-9 | NA | NA
ASSVLRVANTEAF | TRBV7-3 | few | NA
ASSLRGSPAYEQY | TRBV28 | few | NA
ASSPPGGPTSTDTQY | TRBV4-3 | NA | TRBD2
ASRVTPANTEAF | TRBV7-2 | NA | NA
ASITLPDRPQPYEQY | TRBV21-1 | NA | NA
ASSLLPSGGGRETQY | TRBV28 | NA | TRBD2
SSAAGTGLNEQY | TRBV7-9 | NA | TRBD1
ASTLAVAGGSYT | TRBV19 | NA | TRBD1
ASSSTGLSYEQY | TRBV4-1 | NA | TRBD1
ASRRTGTGGSGELF | TRBV6-6 | NA | TRBD1
ASSSFSGLAGGRVKYEQY | TRBV13 | NA | TRBD2
AISEPLQGSGYT | TRBV10-3 | NA | NA
ASSRGQGRAGANVLT | TRBV7-2 | few | TRBD1
SAYRVYGYT | TRBV29-1 | few | NA
ASKGGWVNTGELF | TRBV27 | NA | NA
ASRSQGFQPQH | TRBV10-2 | NA | NA
ASSPRTGQNTEAF | TRBV9 | few | TRBD1
ASSIADSSYEQY | TRBV19 | NA | NA
ASSQGQASSYEQY | TRBV4-3 | NA | NA
ASSLVPAGVRETQY | TRBV11-2 | NA | NA
ASSYFAGAGTDTQY | TRBV6-5 | NA | NA
AWGTGLNNEQF | TRBV30 | NA | TRBD1
ASSQFGGAGNTIY | TRBV16 | NA | NA
ASSQGNRGMDSPLH | TRBV4-2 | few | TRBD1